The T cell receptor beta chain under discussion was sequenced for a study of shared clonotypes between healthy human individuals (dated by TCRdb to the early 2020s). Concerning the study at large: A few men and a couple of women, aged 18 to 49 years, made up the cohort. For each donor, CD4 naive and CD4 memory were each given three plates, CD8 naive was given two plates, and CD8 memory was given one plate. The study deeply sequenced blood TCR repertoires of roughly five healthy adults to estimate repertoire size and the extent of clonotype sharing between individuals. To increase sequencing depth and limit assay-specific biases, different laboratories used diverse techniques to prepare libraries and sequence TCR repertoires. Between about 0.85 and 8.9 billion PBMCs per donor were obtained by leukapheresis. Study-wide findings and limitations: Based on pairwise subsampling, the degree of clonotype sharing among donors was expected to be affected by sequencing depth. When a few donors were compared, the shared fraction of clonotypes was about 5.5% for naive CD4, 3% to 4% for naive CD8, 2.3% for memory CD4, and 0.35% to 0.5% for memory CD8. Only blood was sampled, and tissue TCR repertoires likely differ from those in blood. The small number of donors limited the genetic and exposure-history diversity represented. Higher generation probabilities were observed for clonotypes shared by all four sorted-subset donors than for non-shared clonotypes. Naive subsets generally had larger estimated clonotype richness than memory subsets did. Incomplete sequencing was indicated by rarefaction of sorted-subset datasets, despite the large sequencing depth.

The germline V gene (reference sequence) supplies CDR1 SEHNR and CDR2 FQNEAQ. The junction carries 12 bases between V and J, which are trimmed by 0 bases and 4 bases respectively. CDR3 length: 15 amino acids, cysteine to phenylalanine. Of all the DNA, just the CDR3 is kept, 45 bases in frame from base 1. Donors were healthy HIV-negative adults with no recently reported acute infections or vaccinations. Every donor was a Caucasian adult living in Nashville, Tennessee, USA. CD4+ T cells were enriched through magnetic negative selection, after which naive cells were positively selected on CD45RA and the remaining negative fraction served as the memory subset. After blood collection by leukapheresis, PBMCs were isolated using Ficoll-Histopaque density gradient centrifugation and then cryopreserved in the vapor phase of liquid nitrogen. Analytical flow cytometry was used to check the purity and quantity of each magnetically sorted T cell population. Each sorted fraction had its genomic DNA isolated and then quantified by UV absorbance on a Nanodrop 2000c.

This clone was observed many times. This receptor's antigen is unknown. The sample holds no much larger clone one base away, and base qualities are not on file. Using the deep immunoSEQ assay, multiplex PCR amplified TCR CDR3 regions from genomic DNA. Extracted genomic DNA from each cell subset was distributed evenly across all wells of several immunoSEQ 96-well plates, and each plate was treated as a replicate. For sorted subsets, approximately 200 ng of genomic DNA, equivalent to around 29,000 T cell genomes, went into each replicate PCR. Purified libraries were quantified with a Qubit 3.0 fluorometer, sized on a Bioanalyzer 2100, and re-quantified with the KAPA Library Quantification kit. Every immunoSEQ 96-well plate was sequenced on a dedicated single-read 150-cycle Illumina NextSeq 550 flow cell. As for the original processing: Because the immunoSEQ output included only junctional sequences and no quality scores, the filtering could not be the same as the filtering used for full-length reads. Sequences were annotated with PyIR, a Python wrapper for IgBLAST v1.9, and V/J genes and CDR3 were assigned using IMGT germline references. Reads were removed for weak V/J assignments (E-value above 1e-6), missing CDR3, stop codons, out-of-frame junctions, or ambiguous translated residues. V3J clonotypes were defined as sequences sharing the same inferred V gene, J gene, and CDR3 amino acid sequence. Percentage overlap between repertoires was computed as shared unique clonotypes divided by the size of the smaller repertoire. Repertoire richness was assessed with RTK rarefaction, the Chao1 estimator, and Recon v2.1 estimates of unobserved clonotypes. Generation probabilities were computed with OLGA for all TCRbeta clonotypes obtained by the gDNA method from several donors. Here the immuneACCESS table is served through TCRdb, limited to in-frame sequences with V and J called. Missing clones are a known gap in these copies; in checked studies unresolved V genes cover under half, and the rest lacks a known reason. V and J calls and clone size are as listed in that table; D and trimming were resolved from the DNA. The sample includes fewer than 400,000 clones, with around 74% observed a single time. The ten largest clones represent about 9.3% of the sample.

This receptor was obtained from a man aged 30-40 years in good health. The V and J segments used are TRBV7-9 and TRBJ1-1, with the D gene not clear enough to name. Sample: memory CD4+ T cells sorted from blood. Read against the paper, the sample's cell subset or site label means: CD45RA-negative fraction. CDR3 loop: CASSLADLAVTEAFF. The sequenced DNA is TGTGCCAGCAGCTTAGCAGACCTGGCGGTCACTGAAGCTTTCTTT.